This passage covers 14 T cell receptor beta chains from one sample sequenced in a study of shared clonotypes between healthy human individuals. The protocol was immunoSEQ multiplex PCR, while the TCRdb copy is restricted to in-frame clones and leaves out a portion. There are about 800,000 clones in the sample; 90% to 97% occur only once, and less than 0.25% lies in the top ten. Terminally differentiated effector memory CD45RA+ cells were excluded by CCR7 positive selection of CD45RO-negative cells. The sample taken for sequencing was naive CD8+ T cells sorted from blood. The receptors here all came from a man younger than 45 in good health.

This chain uses TRBV5-1 with TRBJ1-3; D remains ambiguous. The V and J ends lost 0 bases and 0 bases respectively, with 7 bases between them. Germline values: CDR1 SGHRS, CDR2 YFSETQ. This CDR3 is 15 amino acids long. For the CDR3, the DNA is TGCGCCAGCAGCTTGGGTGTTAACTCTGGAAACACCATATATTTT. It specifies CASSLGVNSGNTIYF.

The rearrangement joins TRBV7-9 to TRBJ2-1, with D unclear. Germline-derived CDR1 and CDR2 are SEHNR and FQNEAQ (reference sequence). CDR3 length equals 11 residues. The V end was cut by 4 bases, the J end by 12 bases, with 10 bases between. The CDR3 here is CASSSLAWQFF. As DNA, the CDR3 is TGTGCCAGCAGCTCTCTGGCTTGGCAGTTCTTC.

The chain carries TRBV27 and TRBJ2-7; D unresolved. CDR1 and CDR2 (germline): MNHEY, SMNVEV (reference sequence). Between the trimmed V and J ends, which lost 7 bases and 1 base, there was a span of 11 bases. The CDR3 length is 13 residues. CDR3 protein: CASTPFGSYEQYF. Written as DNA, the CDR3 is TGTGCCAGCACCCCCTTTGGGTCCTACGAGCAGTACTTC.

This chain links TRBV2 with TRBJ2-2; either TRBD1 or TRBD2 may fit D (5 bases each). The ends were cut back, 10 bases at V and 1 base at J, with 16 bases in the middle. Germline-derived CDR1 and CDR2 are SNHLY and FYNNEI. CDR3 length: 15 residues. CDR3 in DNA: TGTGCCACTAAGACGGGACGTAGGAACACCGGGGAGCTGTTTTTT. This gives the protein CATKTGRRNTGELFF.

This chain links TRBV5-1 with TRBJ2-7; D might be TRBD1 (6 bases). V lost 0 bases and J 4 bases, leaving 8 bases between the germline ends. Germline V gene sequence: CDR1 SGHRS, CDR2 YFSETQ. The CDR3 extends over 13 amino acids. As DNA, the CDR3 is TGCGCCAGCAGCTTGGATCAGGGGTACGAGCAGTACTTC. This gives the protein CASSLDQGYEQYF.

The chain employs TRBV5-5 and TRBJ2-1; 7 nucleotides match TRBD1. The CDR3 covers 14 residues. After removal of 4 bases from V and 7 bases from J, the junction contained 8 bases not matched to a gene. Germline CDR1 reads SGHKS; CDR2 reads YYEKEE (reference sequence). The CDR3 region is CASSTETGVNEQFF. The CDR3 region has the DNA TGTGCCAGCAGCACCGAAACAGGGGTAAATGAGCAGTTCTTC.

This chain links TRBV7-9 with TRBJ2-1, with TRBD2 identical over 10 bases. This CDR3 spans 14 amino acids. Germline CDR1 reads SEHNR; CDR2 reads FQNEAQ (reference sequence). Trimming cost V 7 bases and J 4 bases; bases outside gene matches: 4. The CDR3 nucleotides read TGTGCCAGCAAACTAGCGGGACTTTACAATGAGCAGTTCTTC. This translates into CASKLAGLYNEQFF. The whole variable domain, remainder taken from reference TRBV7-9 and TRBJ2-1, is DTGVSQNPRHKITKRGQNVTFRCDPISEHNRLYWYRQTLGQGPEFLTYFQNEAQLEKSRLLSDRFSAERPKGSFSTLEIQRTEQGDSAMYLCASKLAGLYNEQFFGPGTRLTVL.

The chain joins TRBV15 to TRBJ2-3, with 7 nucleotides matching TRBD2. The junction had 9 bases not matched to a gene; V was cut back by 7 bases and J by 2 bases. Germline CDR1 and CDR2: LNHNV and YYDKDF (reference sequence). The CDR3 sequence is 15 residues long. Written as DNA, the CDR3 is TGTGCCACCAAATCAGGGCGGGGGACCACAGATACGCAGTATTTT. It encodes CATKSGRGTTDTQYF.

The V gene is TRBV27, the J gene TRBJ2-1; a weak D match, TRBD1 (7 bases). The ends were cut back, 6 bases at V and 9 bases at J, with 18 bases in the middle. This CDR3 is 14 amino acids long. Germline V gene data show CDR1 as MNHEY and CDR2 as SMNVEV (reference sequence). The CDR3 region is CASRSTGRFGEQFF. The CDR3 DNA sequence: TGTGCCAGCAGGTCGACAGGGAGGTTCGGTGAGCAGTTCTTC.

With regard to this clone: The sample contains more than one DNA sequence encoding this CDR3. The gene calls are TRBV9 and TRBJ2-1; no reliable D call. V gave up 0 bases and J gave up 5 bases, with 3 bases separating them. The CDR3 extends over 12 amino acids. Germline CDR1 and CDR2: SGDLS and YYNGEE. For the CDR3, the DNA is TGTGCCAGCAGCGTAGCCCACAATGAGCAGTTCTTC. Amino acids: CASSVAHNEQFF.

The chain uses TRBV7-9 and TRBJ2-1, with D perhaps matching TRBD2 (6 bases). V dropped 2 bases and J dropped 8 bases, with 13 bases sitting between them. This CDR3 has 14 amino acids. The V gene's germline CDR1 is SEHNR and CDR2 FQNEAQ (reference sequence). This CDR3 is CASSLLGGGDEQFF. Written as DNA, the CDR3 is TGTGCCAGCAGCTTACTGGGAGGAGGGGATGAGCAGTTCTTC.

The V gene is TRBV14, the J gene TRBJ2-5; D possibly corresponds to TRBD2 (6 bases). The CDR3 has 21 amino acids. The V and J ends lost 1 base and 0 bases respectively, with 27 bases between them. The germline V gene has CDR1 SGHDN and CDR2 FVKESK. CDR3 amino acids: CASSQAAFYDREPTHQETQYF. The DNA for the CDR3 is TGTGCCAGCAGCCAAGCTGCTTTCTACGATCGGGAGCCTACCCACCAAGAGACCCAGTACTTC.

The chain joins TRBV14 to TRBJ1-1, with D possibly TRBD1 on 6 matching bases. The V gene's germline CDR1 is SGHDN and CDR2 FVKESK. This CDR3 contains 17 residues. V dropped 3 bases and J dropped 1 base, with 18 bases sitting between them. CDR3 loop: CASSHIQTTGPNTEAFF. The CDR3, as DNA: TGTGCCAGCAGCCACATTCAAACGACAGGACCGAACACTGAAGCTTTCTTT.

J is TRBJ1-1 and V is TRBV12-5; D call uncertain. This CDR3 has 13 amino acids. V lost 6 bases, J lost 1 base, and 9 bases lay in between. Germline CDR1 and CDR2: LGHNT and FRNRAP. The chain's CDR3 is CASGPGQNTEAFF. The CDR3 DNA is TGTGCTAGTGGCCCGGGTCAGAACACTGAAGCTTTCTTT.